Listed below are T cell receptor beta chains from one sample, sequenced in a study of shared clonotypes between healthy human individuals. Here immunoSEQ multiplex PCR was the method, and the copy in TCRdb shows in-frame clones only, minus some. The sample shows some 2 million clones, about 95% of them seen only once. The sequenced material came from naive CD8+ T cells sorted from blood. These receptors were taken from a young man in good health. Each CDR3 is given with its conserved first and last residue. The D gene is left open where the match is weak. The size of a clone is reported for some rows only, either as once, few or many, or as a class for expanded clones.

d_gene	j_gene	v_gene	abundance	CDR3nt	CDR3aa
NA	TRBJ1-4	TRBV19	NA	TGTGCCAGTAGTACCTACGAGTGGGGAGATGAAAAACTGTTTTTT	CASSTYEWGDEKLFF
TRBD2	TRBJ2-1	TRBV7-9	once	TGTGCCAGCAGCTCAGGGACTAGCGGTTACAATGAGCAGTTCTTC	CASSSGTSGYNEQFF
NA	TRBJ2-7	TRBV25-1	NA	TGTGCCAGCAGTGACCAGGGCGATGGGTACGAGCAGTACTTC	CASSDQGDGYEQYF
NA	TRBJ2-2	TRBV10-1	NA	TGCGCCAGCAGTGAGCCCACCGGGGAGCTGTTTTTT	CASSEPTGELFF
NA	TRBJ2-3	TRBV4-3	NA	TGCGCCAGCAGCCAGGACAGTCCAGATACGCAGTATTTT	CASSQDSPDTQYF
NA	TRBJ2-7	TRBV4-1	NA	TGCGCCAGCAGCCAATGGGACCGGGACTCAACCTACGAGCAGTACTTC	CASSQWDRDSTYEQYF
TRBD1	TRBJ2-7	TRBV5-1	NA	TGCGCCAGCAGCTTGGAAGGGGGCCTGGACGAGCAGTACTTC	CASSLEGGLDEQYF
NA	TRBJ2-5	TRBV5-8	once	TGTGCCAGCAGCTTGGGTACGGGGGGCCCTTATCAAGAGACCCAGTACTTC	CASSLGTGGPYQETQYF
NA	TRBJ1-5	TRBV5-8	NA	TGTGCCAGCAGCCCGGGACAAGCGAGCAATCAGCCCCAGCATTTT	CASSPGQASNQPQHF
NA	TRBJ1-1	TRBV19	NA	TGTGCCAGTAGTACGGGGGTTTACGGGAACACTGAAGCTTTCTTT	CASSTGVYGNTEAFF
TRBD1	TRBJ1-1	TRBV5-6	NA	TGTGCCAGCAGCACCCCGGGACAGGGAAACACTGAAGCTTTCTTT	CASSTPGQGNTEAFF
NA	TRBJ1-2	TRBV7-2	NA	TGTGCCAGCAGCCCAGCCGCAGGGGTTAACTATGGCTACACCTTC	CASSPAAGVNYGYTF
NA	TRBJ2-7	TRBV25-1	NA	TGTGCCAGCAGTGCGGCAGGGAGGTCCTACGAGCAGTACTTC	CASSAAGRSYEQYF